This entry lists 27 T cell receptor beta chains sequenced from one sample in a study of beta chain features in type 1 diabetes. Study results and caveats: There was a moderate but significant shortening of TCRB CDR3s in all four CD4+ subsets of Type 1 diabetes patients.

Expressed TCRB transcripts were sequenced, since all the RNA that had been isolated was reverse transcribed. Libraries were prepared by immunoSEQ multiplex PCR; TCRdb keeps only in-frame clonotypes and omits some of them. The table lists almost 350,000 clones, 9.3% of them singletons. Their antigens remain unidentified. The sample comprised central memory CD4+ T cells from blood. The receptor source for this set is a man younger than 45 with type 1 diabetes.

The sample holds a few counts of this clone. The CDR3 DNA reads as TGTGCCAGCAGCTTGGAGGCAGGAGAGCAGTTCTTC. It is translated as CASSLEAGEQFF. This chain joins TRBV11-2 and TRBJ2-1, with D possibly TRBD2 on 5 matching bases. The CDR3 covers 12 residues. CDR1 SGHAT and CDR2 FQNNGV come from the germline V gene. Trimming took 3 bases from V and 10 from J, leaving 10 bases between them.

This clone has more than one count but fewer than ten. The chain links TRBV11-2 to TRBJ2-3; 9 bases align to TRBD2. The CDR3 is made up of 15 amino acids. Germline assignment: CDR1 SGHAT and CDR2 FQNNGV. Unmatched junction bases numbered 4, after V lost 1 base and J lost 5 bases. The DNA for the CDR3 is TGTGCCAGCAGCTTAGGCGGGGGGGCGGTAGATACGCAGTATTTT. Translation gives CASSLGGGAVDTQYF.

This clone was detected only a few times. The V and J genes are TRBV7-2 and TRBJ2-4; D possibly uses TRBD1 or TRBD2 (5 bases each). The CDR3 sequence is 16 residues long. Between the trimmed V and J ends, which lost 0 bases and 0 bases, there was a span of 9 bases. The germline V gene encodes CDR1 SGHTA and CDR2 FQGNSA. The CDR3: CASSLAPGTAKNIQYF. CDR3 nucleotides: TGTGCCAGCAGCTTAGCGCCTGGGACAGCCAAAAACATTCAGTACTTC.

The V gene is TRBV5-1, the J gene TRBJ2-3; D could derive from TRBD1 or TRBD2 (5 bases each). The V and J ends lost 2 bases and 4 bases respectively, with 14 bases between them. Germline loops: CDR1 SGHRS, CDR2 YFSETQ. CDR3 length: 15 amino acids. CDR3 sequence reads: CASSFGTAGADTQYF. CDR3 nucleotide sequence: TGCGCCAGCAGCTTCGGGACGGCAGGCGCAGATACGCAGTATTTT.

The rearrangement joins TRBV11-2 to TRBJ2-3; D possibly uses TRBD1 or TRBD2 (6 bases each). The CDR3 has 15 amino acids. The V and J ends lost 4 bases and 3 bases respectively, with 14 bases between them. Germline V gives CDR1 SGHAT, CDR2 FQNNGV. CDR3 sequence reads: CASSSLGGKTDTQYF. CDR3 bases: TGTGCCAGCAGCTCCTTGGGGGGCAAAACAGATACGCAGTATTTT.

This clone was detected only a few times. The gene calls are TRBV7-2 and TRBJ2-2; D may correspond to TRBD1 or TRBD2 (5 bases each). V lost 3 bases to trimming and J lost 1 base, with 15 bases between them. Germline assignment: CDR1 SGHTA and CDR2 FQGNSA. This CDR3 contains 17 residues. The CDR3 region is CASSFSFGALNTGELFF. DNA of the CDR3: TGTGCCAGCAGCTTCAGTTTCGGGGCACTGAACACCGGGGAGCTGTTTTTT.

The sample holds a few counts of this clone. This chain joins TRBV7-9 and TRBJ2-3; TRBD2 matches 9 bases. The germline gives CDR1 SEHNR, CDR2 FQNEAQ (reference sequence). V dropped 5 bases and J dropped 3; count of bases not matched to a gene: 6. The CDR3 has 15 amino acids. DNA for the CDR3: TGTGCCAGCAGCCCTCGCGGGGGGGAAACAGATACGCAGTATTTT. Translated: CASSPRGGETDTQYF. Using reference TRBV7-9 and TRBJ2-3 for the parts outside the CDR3, the full variable domain is DTGVSQNPRHKITKRGQNVTFRCDPISEHNRLYWYRQTLGQGPEFLTYFQNEAQLEKSRLLSDRFSAERPKGSFSTLEIQRTEQGDSAMYLCASSPRGGETDTQYFGPGTRLTVL.

The chain recombines TRBV23-1 with TRBJ2-2, with TRBD1 as a possible D gene (6 bases). TRBV23-1 is an ORF, with its function uncertain. V was shortened by 6 bases and J by 4 bases, with 15 bases between the two germline ends. The CDR3 spans 15 residues. In nucleotides, the CDR3 is TGCGCCAGCAGAAGGGGGACACGGTGCACCGGGGAGCTGTTTTTT. This codes for CASRRGTRCTGELFF.

The chain employs TRBV27 and TRBJ2-2, with a weak D call TRBD2 (5 bases). The CDR3 totals 16 residues. Trimming removed 7 bases at V and 4 bases at J, with 19 bases between. Germline V CDR1 and CDR2: MNHEY, SMNVEV (reference sequence). The CDR3: CASTPRRAGTTGELFF. As DNA, the CDR3 is TGTGCCAGCACCCCAAGGCGGGCAGGAACCACCGGGGAGCTGTTTTTT.

This clone has only a few counts. The chain combines TRBV30 with TRBJ2-2, with a tentative D call TRBD2 (5 bases). Per germline, CDR1 GTSNPN and CDR2 SVGIG (reference sequence). V shed 8 bases and J shed 1 base, with 5 bases lying between them. The CDR3 has 11 amino acids. CDR3 DNA sequence: TGTGCCCGGGGGAACACCGGGGAGCTGTTTTTT. Protein product: CARGNTGELFF.

V and J are TRBV30 and TRBJ2-1, with D tentatively TRBD2 (5 bases). There are 11 residues in the CDR3. Trimming took 5 bases from V and 12 from J, leaving 14 bases between them. Germline V lookup: CDR1 GTSNPN, CDR2 SVGIG (reference sequence). CDR3 in DNA: TGTGCCTGGTCGAGGGCTTGGGGGCAGTTCTTC. As protein: CAWSRAWGQFF.

The table lists this clone with a few counts. The chain employs TRBV7-9 and TRBJ2-1; D might be TRBD1 (5 bases). This CDR3 spans 14 amino acids. CDR1 and CDR2 (germline): SEHNR, FQNEAQ (reference sequence). Trimming removed 1 base from V and 9 bases from J, with 13 bases in between. CDR3 residues: CASSLGRTGVEQFF. CDR3 nucleotide sequence: TGTGCCAGCAGCTTAGGCAGAACAGGAGTTGAGCAGTTCTTC.

J is TRBJ2-5 and V is TRBV4-3, with 7 positions matching TRBD2. This CDR3 is 16 amino acids long. Trimming at V came to 0 bases and at J to 7 bases, leaving 11 bases not matched to a gene. The germline V gene encodes CDR1 LGHNA and CDR2 YSLEER. The CDR3 here is CASSQDFGTTAPTQYF. In nucleotides, the CDR3 is TGCGCCAGCAGCCAAGATTTCGGGACTACTGCCCCGACCCAGTACTTC.

Worth noting for this clone: Other nucleotide sequences in the sample specify the same CDR3. The chain joins TRBV5-1 to TRBJ1-5, with TRBD1 identical over 8 bases. CDR1 and CDR2 from the germline V gene are SGHRS and YFSETQ. V dropped 1 base and J dropped 2; count of bases not matched to a gene: 5. The CDR3 spans 16 residues. The CDR3 DNA is TGCGCCAGCAGCTTGCAGGGGGCAAACGGCAATCAGCCCCAGCATTTT. Amino acid sequence: CASSLQGANGNQPQHF.

In this sample, this clone turned up a few times. This chain connects TRBV29-1 to TRBJ1-1, with D unresolved. Germline V gene lookup returns CDR1 SQVTM and CDR2 ANQGSEA. This CDR3 has 14 residues. V was shortened by 0 bases and J by 2 bases, with 10 bases between the two germline ends. CDR3 DNA sequence: TGCAGCGTTGAAGATCTTGGCACTAACACTGAAGCTTTCTTT. Its protein product is CSVEDLGTNTEAFF.

This clone came up a few times. This chain uses TRBV28 with TRBJ2-1; TRBD2 matches at 7 bases. The CDR3 extends over 15 amino acids. Unmatched junction bases numbered 5, after V lost 5 bases and J lost 1 base. Per the germline V gene, CDR1 is MDHEN and CDR2 is SYDVKM. The CDR3 loop reads CASSPGGGSYNEQFF. Here the CDR3 DNA reads TGTGCCAGCAGTCCGGGCGGGGGTTCCTACAATGAGCAGTTCTTC. The full variable domain, rest sourced from reference TRBV28 and TRBJ2-1, is DVKVTQSSRYLVKRTGEKVFLECVQDMDHENMFWYRQDPGLGLRLIYFSYDVKMKEKGDIPEGYSVSREKKERFSLILESASTNQTSMYLCASSPGGGSYNEQFFGPGTRLTVL.

J is TRBJ2-3 and V is TRBV11-2; 8 bases fit TRBD2. The CDR3 length is 16 residues. Trimming at V came to 1 base and at J to 2 bases, leaving 5 bases not matched to a gene. Germline V gives CDR1 SGHAT, CDR2 FQNNGV. This CDR3 is CASSLGLAGLTDTQYF. The CDR3 nucleotides are TGTGCCAGCAGCTTAGGTCTAGCGGGTCTCACAGATACGCAGTATTTT.

This clone has more than one count but fewer than ten. Other DNA sequences from this sample encode an identical CDR3 as well. The rearrangement joins TRBV7-9 to TRBJ2-1; TRBD2 matches at 7 bases. The V and J ends lost 7 bases and 7 bases, in that order; junction bases with no gene match: 13. The CDR3 has 15 amino acids. CDR1 SEHNR and CDR2 FQNEAQ come from the germline V gene (reference sequence). CDR3 amino acids: CASTPGIGRGNEQFF. In nucleotides, the CDR3 is TGTGCCAGCACCCCTGGTATCGGGCGGGGGAATGAGCAGTTCTTC.

This clone was detected a few times. The chain links TRBV7-2 to TRBJ2-5; 7 bases map to TRBD1. Trimming removed 4 bases from V and 1 base from J; junction bases left unmatched: 3. The CDR3 has 14 amino acids. Germline loops: CDR1 SGHTA, CDR2 FQGNSA. CDR3 residues: CASSYQGVQETQYF. In nucleotides, the CDR3 is TGTGCCAGCAGCTACCAGGGGGTCCAAGAGACCCAGTACTTC.

This chain uses TRBV19 with TRBJ2-4; a possible D gene is TRBD2 (5 bases). The CDR3 runs 14 residues. Trimming removed 3 bases at V and 5 bases at J, with 11 bases between. Germline V CDR1 and CDR2: LNHDA, SQIVND (reference sequence). The chain's CDR3 is CASSMDWRENIQYF. The CDR3 bases are TGTGCCAGTAGTATGGATTGGCGGGAAAACATTCAGTACTTC.

The chain employs TRBV28 and TRBJ1-3; tentative D call: TRBD1 (5 bases). This CDR3 contains 15 residues. The germline V gene has CDR1 MDHEN and CDR2 SYDVKM. V lost 6 bases and J lost 0, with 12 bases in between. The CDR3 is CASSSPGTSGNTIYF. CDR3 DNA sequence: TGTGCCAGCAGCTCCCCGGGGACCTCTGGAAACACCATATATTTT.

The rearrangement links TRBV29-1 to TRBJ1-6; D is undetermined. Looked up from germline, CDR1 is SQVTM and CDR2 is ANQGSEA. This CDR3 contains 13 residues. Trimming took 7 bases from V and 4 from J, leaving 11 bases between them. The CDR3 DNA follows: TGCAGCGCCAGGACGAATTATAATTCACCCCTCCACTTT. It codes for CSARTNYNSPLHF.

Only a few counts were recorded for this clone. CDR3 loop: CASRAGASTGELFF. The CDR3 DNA is TGTGCCAGCAGGGCAGGGGCGTCCACCGGGGAGCTGTTTTTT. The genes are TRBV7-9 and TRBJ2-2; maybe TRBD1 (6 bases). V gave up 6 bases and J gave up 4 bases, with 12 bases separating them. This CDR3 is built from 14 residues. CDR1 and CDR2 (germline): SEHNR, FQNEAQ (reference sequence).

This clone came up a few times. This chain uses TRBV7-2 with TRBJ2-3; TRBD2 agrees at 7 bases. The germline gives CDR1 SGHTA, CDR2 FQGNSA. The CDR3 is 16 amino acids. With V trimmed by 1 base and J by 5 bases, 9 bases remained unmatched. This CDR3 reads CASSLGTLAYGDTQYF. The CDR3 DNA reads TGTGCCAGCAGCTTAGGCACACTAGCGTACGGAGATACGCAGTATTTT.

This clone was seen at least ten times. The chain carries TRBV28 and TRBJ2-5; D might be TRBD2 (5 bases). Per germline, CDR1 MDHEN and CDR2 SYDVKM. V was clipped by 2 bases and J by 14 bases, with 12 bases between them. CDR3 length equals 11 residues. CDR3 nucleotides: TGTGCCAGCAGTTTAGAGGGCCTATGCTACTTC. It yields the protein CASSLEGLCYF.

In this sample, this clone turned up a few times. The chain carries TRBV6-6 and TRBJ2-1, with 8 bases fitting TRBD2. V gave up 6 bases and J gave up 3 bases; unmatched junction bases: 10. From germline, CDR1 is MNHNY and CDR2 SVGAGI (reference sequence). This CDR3 spans 16 amino acids. Here the CDR3 reads CASSRLLADRYNEQFF. The CDR3 coding sequence is TGTGCCAGCAGCCGCTTACTAGCGGACCGCTACAATGAGCAGTTCTTC.

The gene calls are TRBV25-1 and TRBJ2-3, with TRBD2 identical over 8 bases. V shed 2 bases, J shed 1 base, and the junction held 5 bases outside the gene matches. Germline V lookup: CDR1 MGHDK, CDR2 SYGVNS. This CDR3 has 16 residues. The CDR3 DNA reads TGTGCCAGCAGTGAAGTAGCGGGGAGGCGCACAGATACGCAGTATTTT. It yields the protein CASSEVAGRRTDTQYF.